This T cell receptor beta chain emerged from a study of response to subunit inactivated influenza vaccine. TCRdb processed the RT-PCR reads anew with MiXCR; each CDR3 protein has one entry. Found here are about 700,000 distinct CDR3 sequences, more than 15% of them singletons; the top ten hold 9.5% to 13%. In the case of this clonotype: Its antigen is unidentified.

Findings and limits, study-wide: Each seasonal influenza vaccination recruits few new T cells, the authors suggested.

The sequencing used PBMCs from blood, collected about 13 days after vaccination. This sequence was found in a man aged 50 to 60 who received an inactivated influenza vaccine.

CDR3 DNA: TGTGCCAGCAGCTTGGGGGGCGCCTGGAGCGGGAGTAACTACGAGCAGTACTTC. As protein: CASSLGGAWSGSNYEQYF. The V and J genes are TRBV11-1 and TRBJ2-7, with TRBD2 identical over 8 bases. The J segment lost 3 bases and the V segment lost 3 bases, leaving 16 bases of the junction unmatched. CDR3 length equals 18 residues. Germline V gives CDR1 SGHAT, CDR2 FQDESV (reference sequence). Filled out from reference TRBV11-1 and TRBJ2-7, the complete variable domain reads EAEVAQSPRYKITEKSQAVAFWCDPISGHATLYWYRQILGQGPELLVQFQDESVVDDSQLPKDRFSAERLKGVDSTLKIQPAELGDSAMYLCASSLGGAWSGSNYEQYFGPGTRLTVT.